The sequence of this T cell receptor beta chain was determined in a study of graft-versus-host responses after intestinal transplantation. Some clones are missing from TCRdb's copy, which holds only in-frame ones; the method was immunoSEQ multiplex PCR. The table has some 120,000 clones, 90% to 95% seen once. Points on this clone: Its target is unknown.

Germline CDR1 MNHNY, CDR2 SVGAGI (reference sequence). J lost 2 bases, V lost 6 bases, and 4 bases had no gene match. The CDR3 loop spans 14 amino acids. This receptor was obtained from a human donor who was the organ donor for an intestinal transplant. The V call is TRBV6-6, the J call TRBJ2-7, with 10 nucleotides matching TRBD2. The sample here was unstimulated CD4+ T cells sorted from spleen or lymph node cells, taken before transplant. The CDR3 protein is CASSLLAGTYEQYF. The CDR3 DNA sequence: TGTGCCAGCAGCCTACTAGCGGGGACCTACGAGCAGTACTTC.